This T cell receptor (beta chain) came from a study of cytomegalovirus exposure and HLA in healthy donors. Study as a whole: Roughly 80 million unique TCRs from HLA-typed donors were held in an early data release. The Caucasian-associated ancestry cluster held 80% to 90% of over 350 genotyped donors.

In its sample, this clone was seen once. Its matching antigen is unknown. General study findings and limits: A missense variant in DCLRE1C was later tied to TCR beta V- and J-gene trimming.

The CDR3 is 15 residues long. The V and J ends lost 4 bases and 0 bases respectively, with 12 bases between them. Germline V CDR1 and CDR2: MGHRA, YSYEKL. The PCR was carried out with 60 Vbeta primers and 13 Jbeta primers. Assay: immunoSEQ multiplex PCR; the TCRdb copy retains only in-frame clones and omits some. The table has more than 80,000 clones, 64% seen once; the top ten hold over 2%. The clonotype comes from a human donor in good health. The V and J genes are TRBV4-1 and TRBJ1-2; D is unresolved. The sequencing sample was made of PBMCs. CDR3 sequence (DNA): TGCGCCAGCAGCCCCGGGGAATTGGCTAACTATGGCTACACCTTC. This encodes CASSPGELANYGYTF.